Presented here are 23 T cell receptor beta chains from one specimen sequenced in a study of identical twins. TCRdb independently ran MiXCR on the 5' RACE reads; one entry per CDR3 protein. Among 400,000 to 500,000 distinct CDR3 sequences, about 13% were seen once, and the ten largest hold approximately 0.98%. This sample was shared with a second study, whose subject was yellow fever vaccine responses in identical twins.

The specimen sequenced was CD4+ T cells sorted from blood. Every receptor here comes from a woman under 30 in good health.

Comment on this clonotype: One end of the junction fails to match germline, which may point to a read error. The genes are TRBV5-1 and TRBJ2-5; perhaps TRBD1 as D (5 bases). The CDR3 loop spans 14 amino acids. Germline V gene sequence: CDR1 SGHRS, CDR2 YFSETQ. CDR3 DNA: TGCGCCAGCACCTCAACGACAGCAAGAGAGGCCCAGTACTTC. This translates into CASTSTTAREAQYF. Variable domain in full (rest from reference TRBV5-1 and TRBJ2-5): KAGVTQTPRYLIKTRGQQVTLSCSPISGHRSVSWYQQTPGQGLQFLFEYFSETQRNKGNFPGRFSGRQFSNSRSEMNVSTLELGDSALYLCASTSTTAREAQYFGPGTRLLVL.

The chain couples TRBV18 to TRBJ2-1; D possibly corresponds to TRBD2 (5 bases). The V end was cut by 1 base, the J end by 0 bases, with 10 bases between. The CDR3 is 16 amino acids. Germline assignment: CDR1 KGHSH and CDR2 LQKENI. The CDR3 spells CASSPLDYPSYNEQFF. CDR3 in DNA: TGTGCCAGCTCACCACTCGACTACCCCTCCTACAATGAGCAGTTCTTC. The whole variable domain, remainder taken from reference TRBV18 and TRBJ2-1, is NAGVMQNPRHLVRRRGQEARLRCSPMKGHSHVYWYRQLPEEGLKFMVYLQKENIIDESGMPKERFSAEFPKEGPSILRIQQVVRGDSAAYFCASSPLDYPSYNEQFFGPGTRLTVL.

CDR3 residues: CASSRLLLAGGPVEETQYF. CDR3 bases: TGCGCCAGCAGCCGCCTTCTTCTAGCGGGGGGGCCTGTAGAAGAGACCCAGTACTTC. The rearrangement joins TRBV5-1 to TRBJ2-5, with 12 positions matching TRBD2. Germline trimming cut 4 bases from V and 3 bases from J; bases unmatched to any gene: 16. This CDR3 contains 19 residues. The germline V gene encodes CDR1 SGHRS and CDR2 YFSETQ.

This clonotype has just a few counts. The chain employs TRBV24-1 and TRBJ2-5; D is unresolved. Trimming removed 2 bases at V and 4 bases at J, with 7 bases between. The germline CDR1 and CDR2 sequences are KGHDR and SFDVKD. The CDR3 is 13 residues long. The CDR3 DNA reads TGTGCCACCAGTGATTCTAGTCGAGAGACCCAGTACTTC. Translating gives CATSDSSRETQYF.

The CDR3 region has the DNA TGTGCCAGCAGCTTGGCTAGCGGGATATACTACGAGCAGTACTTC. It specifies CASSLASGIYYEQYF. The rearrangement links TRBV5-5 to TRBJ2-7; 9 bases map to TRBD2. The CDR3 is made up of 15 amino acids. CDR1 is SGHKS, CDR2 YYEKEE, per germline (reference sequence). V gave up 0 bases and J gave up 3 bases; unmatched junction bases: 4.

This clonotype was seen at least ten times. Here the CDR3 DNA reads TGTGCCAGCAGTTTCATAGACCTCACAGATACGCAGTATTTT. This gives the protein CASSFIDLTDTQYF. The chain carries TRBV28 and TRBJ2-3; unclear D gene. Trimming cost V 3 bases and J 2 bases, with 9 bases left between them. This CDR3 spans 14 amino acids. Germline CDR1 MDHEN, CDR2 SYDVKM.

The chain links TRBV25-1 to TRBJ2-7; no definite D call. Per germline, CDR1 MGHDK and CDR2 SYGVNS. With 1 base removed from V and 6 bases from J, the gap between germline ends came to 7 bases. This CDR3 contains 12 residues. The CDR3 protein is CASSEFPGEQYF. In DNA, the CDR3 is TGTGCCAGCAGTGAATTTCCTGGCGAGCAGTACTTC.

The sample holds a few counts of this clonotype. The chain recombines TRBV7-9 with TRBJ2-5, with TRBD2 identical over 12 bases. This CDR3 is 14 amino acids long. Germline V lookup: CDR1 SEHNR, CDR2 FQNEAQ (reference sequence). V was pared by 5 bases and J by 5 bases, with 3 bases of the junction left unmatched. The CDR3 protein is CASSLTSGSETQYF. CDR3 bases: TGTGCCAGCAGCCTGACTAGCGGGAGTGAGACCCAGTACTTC. The full variable domain, in which reference TRBV7-9 and TRBJ2-5 provide the parts outside the CDR3, is DTGVSQNPRHKITKRGQNVTFRCDPISEHNRLYWYRQTLGQGPEFLTYFQNEAQLEKSRLLSDRFSAERPKGSFSTLEIQRTEQGDSAMYLCASSLTSGSETQYFGPGTRLLVL.

This clonotype was seen a few times. The chain has TRBV28 and TRBJ2-7; no reliable D call. Trimming cost V 6 bases and J 3 bases, with 9 bases left between them. The CDR3 consists of 12 residues. Germline assignment: CDR1 MDHEN and CDR2 SYDVKM. The DNA for the CDR3 is TGTGCCAGCAGCCGGGTGGGCTACGAGCAGTACTTC. Its translation: CASSRVGYEQYF. The full variable domain, completed using reference TRBV28 and TRBJ2-7, is DVKVTQSSRYLVKRTGEKVFLECVQDMDHENMFWYRQDPGLGLRLIYFSYDVKMKEKGDIPEGYSVSREKKERFSLILESASTNQTSMYLCASSRVGYEQYFGPGTRLTVT.

The chain combines TRBV7-2 with TRBJ2-7; tentative D call: TRBD1 (6 bases). This CDR3 contains 15 residues. The germline CDR1 and CDR2 sequences are SGHTA and FQGNSA. V was clipped by 2 bases and J by 4 bases, with 15 bases between them. The DNA of the CDR3 is TGTGCCAGCAGCTTAAGGGGGTGGGGCGGATACGAGCAGTACTTC. Amino acid sequence: CASSLRGWGGYEQYF.

This clonotype was found many times. The chain employs TRBV20-1 and TRBJ1-6, with 7 bases fitting TRBD1. The CDR3 sequence is 14 residues long. V was pared by 3 bases and J by 10 bases, with 9 bases of the junction left unmatched. Per the germline V gene, CDR1 is DFQATT and CDR2 is SNEGSKA (reference sequence). The CDR3 spells CSASRDRLLSPLHF. The CDR3 coding sequence is TGCAGTGCTAGTAGGGACAGACTCTTATCACCCCTCCACTTT.

The chain combines TRBV28 with TRBJ2-7; 9 bases are shared with TRBD2. The CDR3 runs 13 residues. Trimming took 5 bases from V and 5 from J; bases not matched to a gene: 4. Germline V gene lookup returns CDR1 MDHEN and CDR2 SYDVKM. The CDR3 DNA reads TGTGCCAGCAGTCGCAGACTAGCGGACGAGCAGTACTTC. Translated: CASSRRLADEQYF.

This clonotype appeared many times. The chain couples TRBV3-1 to TRBJ2-3; D remains ambiguous. Germline values: CDR1 LGHDT, CDR2 YNNKEL (reference sequence). Trimming took off 0 bases at V and 10 bases at J, with 11 bases between the two ends. The CDR3 sequence is 13 residues long. The CDR3: CASSQDRAAPQYF. CDR3 sequence (DNA): TGTGCCAGCAGCCAAGATCGGGCAGCCCCGCAGTATTTT.

This clonotype was counted many times. J is TRBJ2-2 and V is TRBV3-1; no firm D call. Germline V lookup: CDR1 LGHDT, CDR2 YNNKEL (reference sequence). Trimming took 11 bases from V and 0 from J, leaving 10 bases between them. The CDR3 loop spans 13 amino acids. CDR3 DNA: TGTGCCTCTCAGGCATCGAACACCGGGGAGCTGTTTTTT. This gives the protein CASQASNTGELFF. Combining the CDR3 with reference TRBV3-1 and TRBJ2-2 gives the whole variable domain DTAVSQTPKYLVTQMGNDKSIKCEQNLGHDTMYWYKQDSKKFLKIMFSYNNKELIINETVPNRFSPKSPDKAHLNLHINSLELGDSAVYFCASQASNTGELFFGEGSRLTVL.

This clonotype was observed at least ten times. This chain joins TRBV7-2 and TRBJ2-3, with 13 nucleotides matching TRBD2. The CDR3 has 17 amino acids. Germline CDR1 reads SGHTA; CDR2 reads FQGNSA. Trimming cost V 5 bases and J 3 bases; bases outside gene matches: 8. The CDR3 loop reads CASSTRRTSGRTDTQYF. DNA of the CDR3: TGTGCCAGCAGCACGAGGCGGACTAGCGGGAGAACAGATACGCAGTATTTT. Full variable domain (outside the CDR3, taken from reference TRBV7-2 and TRBJ2-3): GAGVSQSPSNKVTEKGKDVELRCDPISGHTALYWYRQSLGQGLEFLIYFQGNSAPDKSGLPSDRFSAERTGGSVSTLTIQRTQQEDSAVYLCASSTRRTSGRTDTQYFGPGTRLTVL.

V gene TRBV12-5 combines with J gene TRBJ2-7, with 14 bases lining up with TRBD2. Germline V gene sequence: CDR1 LGHNT, CDR2 FRNRAP. The trim removed 6 bases at V and 3 bases at J, leaving 7 bases unmatched. The length of the CDR3 is 16 residues. CDR3 region: CASGIWGLAGVYEQYF. CDR3 coding DNA: TGTGCTAGTGGAATTTGGGGACTAGCGGGAGTCTACGAGCAGTACTTC.

J is TRBJ2-1 and V is TRBV6-2 or TRBV6-3; TRBD2 aligns across 11 bases. Germline CDR1 reads MNHEY; CDR2 reads SVGEGT. The CDR3 sequence is 14 residues long. With V trimmed by 7 bases and J by 9 bases, 8 bases remained unmatched. CDR3 protein: CASTLAGGPGEQFF. CDR3 in DNA: TGTGCCAGCACTTTAGCGGGAGGGCCCGGTGAGCAGTTCTTC.

This sequence joins TRBV7-3 and TRBJ2-1, with D perhaps TRBD1 or TRBD2 (5 bases each). The V and J ends lost 4 bases and 5 bases respectively, with 12 bases between them. Per germline, CDR1 SGHTA and CDR2 FQGTGA. This CDR3 spans 14 amino acids. CDR3 sequence (DNA): TGTGCCAGCAGCTCGAGGGACGGAGACAATGAGCAGTTCTTC. It is translated as CASSSRDGDNEQFF.

The table lists this clonotype with a few counts. The rearrangement joins TRBV6-5 to TRBJ1-2, with TRBD1 identical over 7 bases. V dropped 0 bases and J dropped 8; count of bases not matched to a gene: 6. The CDR3 consists of 14 residues. The V gene's germline CDR1 is MNHEY and CDR2 SVGAGI. The CDR3 loop is CASSYSTGSRGYTF. CDR3 nucleotides: TGTGCCAGCAGTTACTCGACAGGGAGCCGGGGCTACACCTTC.

This chain links TRBV12-3 or TRBV12-4 with TRBJ2-1, with D possibly TRBD2 on 5 matching bases. V lost 7 bases and J lost 0, with 10 bases in between. CDR3 size: 14 residues. CDR3 coding DNA: TGTGCCAGCACCAAAGGAGGCTCCTACAATGAGCAGTTCTTC. It translates to CASTKGGSYNEQFF.

This clonotype appeared a few times. The chain carries TRBV7-9 and TRBJ2-3; no firm D call. This CDR3 region has 15 residues. Trimming removed 1 base from V and 2 bases from J, with 10 bases in between. In germline, CDR1 is SEHNR, CDR2 FQNEAQ (reference sequence). CDR3: CASSLGDRPTDTQYF. Written as DNA, the CDR3 is TGTGCCAGCAGCTTAGGGGATCGACCCACAGATACGCAGTATTTT.

This clonotype was seen a handful of times. This sequence joins TRBV24-1 and TRBJ2-3; a weak D match, TRBD2 (7 bases). V gave up 10 bases and J gave up 2 bases, with 12 bases separating them. In germline, CDR1 is KGHDR, CDR2 SFDVKD. The CDR3 is 13 residues long. CDR3 sequence: CATSGGPTDTQYF. The DNA of the CDR3 is TGTGCCACTTCGGGGGGCCCCACAGATACGCAGTATTTT.

The chain combines TRBV5-1 with TRBJ2-5; the match to TRBD2 covers 9 bases. After removal of 4 bases from V and 2 bases from J, the junction contained 15 bases not matched to a gene. Germline V CDR1 and CDR2: SGHRS, YFSETQ. This CDR3 has 18 amino acids. CDR3 DNA sequence: TGCGCCAGCAGCCCGGGGGGCCTAGCGGGGTCGGGGCAAGAGACCCAGTACTTC. It translates to CASSPGGLAGSGQETQYF.